This T cell receptor (beta chain) was sequenced during a study of metastatic and nonmetastatic thyroid tumors. Looking at the study overall: Across blood and tumor or nodule tissue, repertoires from malignant and benign thyroid patients were compared with one another.

Original processing notes: What underpinned the distant-metastasis classifier for papillary thyroid cancer was the set of CDR3 differences across clinicopathological groups. TCRdb recomputed clones from the PCR reads via MiXCR. Clone size and V and J calls follow TCRdb, not the original study. This sample has over 45,000 clones; 22% occur once, and the top ten carry approximately 3.8%. Worth noting for this clone: The antigen remains unidentified.

No patient received treatment before thyroid surgery. Study outcomes and limitations: Reports indicated that malignant thyroid tumors showed significantly higher TCR beta diversity than benign nodules did, in blood and tumor.

Germline loops: CDR1 DFQATT, CDR2 SNEGSKA (reference sequence). The CDR3 has 15 amino acids. J was trimmed by 5 bases and V by 3 bases; bases with no gene match: 5. Specimen: blood. The chain is built from TRBV20-1 and TRBJ1-5; TRBD1 aligns across 12 bases. This sequence originates from a male donor with papillary thyroid cancer or a benign thyroid nodule (not recorded which). Some clones in this sample may be carry-over from other donors' samples. CDR3 sequence: CSASWDRGLDQPQHF. In DNA form, the CDR3 reads TGCAGTGCTAGTTGGGACAGGGGGCTCGATCAGCCCCAGCATTTT.